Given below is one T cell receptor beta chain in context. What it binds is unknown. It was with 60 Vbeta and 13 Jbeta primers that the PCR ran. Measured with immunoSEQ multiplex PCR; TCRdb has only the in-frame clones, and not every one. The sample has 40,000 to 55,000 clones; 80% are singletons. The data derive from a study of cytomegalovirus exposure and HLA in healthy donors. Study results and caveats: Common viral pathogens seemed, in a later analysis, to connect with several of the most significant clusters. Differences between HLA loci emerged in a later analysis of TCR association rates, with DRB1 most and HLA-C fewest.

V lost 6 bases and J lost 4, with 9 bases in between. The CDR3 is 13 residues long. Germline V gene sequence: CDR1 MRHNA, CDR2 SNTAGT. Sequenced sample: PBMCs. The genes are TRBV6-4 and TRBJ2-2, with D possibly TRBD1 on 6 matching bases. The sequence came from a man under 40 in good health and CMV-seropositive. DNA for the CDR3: TGTGCCAGCAGAAAGACAGGCACCGGGGAGCTGTTTTTT. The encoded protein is CASRKTGTGELFF.